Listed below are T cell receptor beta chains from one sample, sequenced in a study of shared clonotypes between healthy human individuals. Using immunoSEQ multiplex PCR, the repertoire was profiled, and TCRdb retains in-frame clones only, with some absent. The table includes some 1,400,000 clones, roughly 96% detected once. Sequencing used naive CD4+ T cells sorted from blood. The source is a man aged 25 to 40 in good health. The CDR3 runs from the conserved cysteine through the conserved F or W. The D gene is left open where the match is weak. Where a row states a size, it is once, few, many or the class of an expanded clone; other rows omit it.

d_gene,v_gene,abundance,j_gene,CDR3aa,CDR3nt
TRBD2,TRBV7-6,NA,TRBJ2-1,CASSSGLAGLYNEQFF,TGTGCCAGCAGCTCGGGACTAGCGGGGCTCTACAATGAGCAGTTCTTC
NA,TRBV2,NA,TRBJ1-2,CASKWGSQLIYGYTF,TGTGCCAGCAAGTGGGGCTCGCAACTGATCTATGGCTACACCTTC
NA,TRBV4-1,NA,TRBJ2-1,CASSQGPGLTYNEQFF,TGCGCCAGCAGCCAGGGCCCTGGTTTGACCTACAATGAGCAGTTCTTC
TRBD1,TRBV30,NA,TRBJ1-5,CAWSVRTGQRNFNQPQHF,TGTGCCTGGAGTGTACGGACAGGGCAACGTAATTTCAATCAGCCCCAGCATTTT
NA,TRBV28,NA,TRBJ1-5,CASIGGINQPQHF,TGTGCCAGCATTGGGGGGATCAATCAGCCCCAGCATTTT
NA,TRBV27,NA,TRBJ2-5,CASSFLTVGPQETQYF,TGTGCCAGCAGTTTTCTCACTGTTGGGCCCCAAGAGACCCAGTACTTC
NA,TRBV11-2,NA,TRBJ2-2,CASSLQGKGTGELFF,TGTGCCAGCAGCCTGCAGGGGAAGGGCACCGGGGAGCTGTTTTTT
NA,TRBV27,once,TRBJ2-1,CASSLNYNEQFF,TGTGCCAGCAGCCTAAATTACAATGAGCAGTTCTTC
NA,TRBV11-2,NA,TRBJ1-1,CASSLMGDTEAFF,TGTGCCAGCAGCTTAATGGGGGACACTGAAGCTTTCTTT
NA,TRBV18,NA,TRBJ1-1,CASSPVRDTEAFF,TGTGCCAGCTCACCGGTAAGAGACACTGAAGCTTTCTTT
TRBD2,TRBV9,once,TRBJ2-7,CASSSGTRGRGEQYF,TGTGCCAGCAGCAGCGGGACTAGGGGTCGTGGGGAGCAGTACTTC
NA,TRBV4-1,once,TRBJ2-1,CASSPISGREQFF,TGCGCCAGCAGTCCGATCTCAGGGAGAGAGCAGTTCTTC
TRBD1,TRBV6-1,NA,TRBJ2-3,CASSVLTQGRDTQYF,TGTGCCAGCAGTGTTCTTACACAGGGGAGAGATACGCAGTATTTT
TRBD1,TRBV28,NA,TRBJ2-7,CASSSSGTGDPFGF,TGTGCCAGCAGTTCTTCCGGGACAGGGGACCCGTTCGGCTTC
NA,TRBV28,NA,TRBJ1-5,CASSPPGLGRPQHF,TGTGCCAGCAGCCCTCCGGGACTCGGGCGGCCCCAGCATTTT
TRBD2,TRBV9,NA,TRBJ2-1,CASSVLAGAGGEQFF,TGTGCCAGCAGCGTTTTAGCGGGAGCTGGAGGCGAGCAGTTCTTC
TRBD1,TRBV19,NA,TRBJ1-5,CASSMGPGQGGNQPQHF,TGTGCCAGTAGTATGGGGCCGGGACAGGGGGGCAATCAGCCCCAGCATTTT
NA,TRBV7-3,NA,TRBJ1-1,CASSMHRAGNTEAFF,TGTGCCAGCAGCATGCACAGGGCAGGGAACACTGAAGCTTTCTTT
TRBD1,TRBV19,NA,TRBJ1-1,CASSHDRGTEAFF,TGTGCCAGTAGCCACGACAGGGGCACTGAAGCTTTCTTT
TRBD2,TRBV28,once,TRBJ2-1,CASSDPGLAGDHEQFF,TGTGCCAGCAGTGATCCGGGACTAGCGGGAGATCATGAGCAGTTCTTC
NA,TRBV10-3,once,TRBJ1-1,CAISDASGTEAFF,TGTGCCATCAGTGACGCCAGCGGCACTGAAGCTTTCTTT
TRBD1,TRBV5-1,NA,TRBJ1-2,CASSLVTTGGAEGYTF,TGCGCCAGCAGCTTGGTAACCACAGGGGGCGCGGAGGGCTACACCTTC
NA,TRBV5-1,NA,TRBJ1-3,CASSLSGSSGNTIYF,TGCGCCAGCAGCTTATCAGGGAGCTCTGGAAACACCATATATTTT
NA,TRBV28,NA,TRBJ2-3,CASSLPGGTDTQYF,TGTGCCAGCAGTTTACCCGGAGGAACGGATACGCAGTATTTT
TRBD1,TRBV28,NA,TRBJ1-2,CASSLDRLYGYTF,TGTGCCAGCAGTTTGGACAGGCTCTATGGCTACACCTTC
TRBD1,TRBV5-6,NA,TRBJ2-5,CASSPPTGKQETQYF,TGTGCCAGCAGCCCACCGACAGGGAAACAAGAGACCCAGTACTTC
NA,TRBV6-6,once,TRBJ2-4,CASSYRLAGAKNIQYF,TGTGCCAGCAGTTACCGGCTAGCTGGGGCCAAAAACATTCAGTACTTC
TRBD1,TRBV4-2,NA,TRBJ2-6,CASSQTTGVGANVLTF,TGTGCCAGCAGCCAAACCACAGGGGTTGGGGCCAACGTCCTGACTTTC
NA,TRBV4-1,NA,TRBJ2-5,CASSQDLEAIETQYF,TGCGCCAGCAGCCAAGATCTCGAGGCTATAGAGACCCAGTACTTC
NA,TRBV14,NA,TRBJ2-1,CASSQASYNEQFF,TGTGCCAGCAGCCAAGCTTCGTACAATGAGCAGTTCTTC
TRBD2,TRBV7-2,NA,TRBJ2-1,CASSLVGTSGSYNEQFF,TGTGCCAGCAGCTTAGTAGGGACTAGCGGGTCCTACAATGAGCAGTTCTTC
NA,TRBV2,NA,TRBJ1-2,CASTGRGNYGYTF,TGTGCCAGCACTGGACGGGGCAACTATGGCTACACCTTC
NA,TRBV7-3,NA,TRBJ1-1,CASSLSGGPGTEAFF,TGTGCCAGCAGCTTATCGGGGGGGCCTGGCACTGAAGCTTTCTTT
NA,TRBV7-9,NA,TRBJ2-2,CASSFLDSLTNTGELFF,TGTGCCAGCAGCTTTCTTGACAGCTTAACGAACACCGGGGAGCTGTTTTTT
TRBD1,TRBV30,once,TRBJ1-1,CAYLGTGKRLIMNTEAFF,TGTGCCTACTTAGGGACAGGGAAAAGACTCATCATGAACACTGAAGCTTTCTTT
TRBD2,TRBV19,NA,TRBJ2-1,CASSGLAGGSAEQFF,TGTGCCAGTAGTGGATTAGCGGGGGGCTCGGCTGAGCAGTTCTTC
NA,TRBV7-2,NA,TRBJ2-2,CASSLEGGGELFF,TGTGCCAGCAGCTTGGAAGGGGGCGGGGAGCTGTTTTTT
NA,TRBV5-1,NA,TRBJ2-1,CASSLSASNEQFF,TGCGCCAGCAGCTTGTCAGCTAGCAATGAGCAGTTCTTC
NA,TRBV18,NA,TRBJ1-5,CASSRSGNSNQPQHF,TGTGCCAGCTCACGGTCAGGGAATAGCAATCAGCCCCAGCATTTT
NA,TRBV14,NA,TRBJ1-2,CASSRDNNYGYTF,TGTGCCAGCAGCCGGGACAATAACTATGGCTACACCTTC
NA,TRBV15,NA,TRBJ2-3,CATSSRDNTDTQYF,TGTGCCACCAGCTCCCGAGACAACACAGATACGCAGTATTTT
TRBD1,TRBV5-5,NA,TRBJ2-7,CASSFSSTGGYEQYF,TGTGCCAGCAGCTTTTCCAGCACAGGGGGATACGAGCAGTACTTC
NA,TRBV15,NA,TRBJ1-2,CATSRGTNPDAYYGYTF,TGTGCCACCAGCAGAGGAACCAACCCCGACGCTTACTATGGCTACACCTTC
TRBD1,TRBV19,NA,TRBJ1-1,CASTRQGEDTEAFF,TGTGCCAGCACAAGACAGGGCGAGGACACTGAAGCTTTCTTT
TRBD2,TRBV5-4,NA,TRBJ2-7,CASSLSSSGIYEQYF,TGTGCCAGCAGCTTGTCTTCTAGCGGGATATACGAGCAGTACTTC
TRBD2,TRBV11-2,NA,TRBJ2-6,CASSSGRGATGANVLTF,TGTGCCAGCAGCTCCGGGCGGGGGGCGACTGGGGCCAACGTCCTGACTTTC
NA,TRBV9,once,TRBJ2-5,CASSVGGAQETQYF,TGTGCCAGCAGCGTTGGGGGGGCCCAAGAGACCCAGTACTTC
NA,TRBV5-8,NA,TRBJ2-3,CASSLFRARDTQYF,TGTGCCAGCAGCTTATTTCGGGCGAGGGATACGCAGTATTTT
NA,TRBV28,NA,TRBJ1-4,CASSLRTAGNEKLFF,TGTGCCAGCAGTTTACGGACGGCGGGGAATGAAAAACTGTTTTTT
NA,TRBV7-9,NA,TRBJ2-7,CASSSDSREQYF,TGTGCCAGCAGCTCGGACTCCCGCGAGCAGTACTTC
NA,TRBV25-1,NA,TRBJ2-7,CASSEMGIVGYEQYF,TGTGCCAGCAGTGAAATGGGCATCGTGGGGTACGAGCAGTACTTC
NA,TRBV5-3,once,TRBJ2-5,CARSLRETQYF,TGTGCCAGAAGCTTGCGAGAGACCCAGTACTTC
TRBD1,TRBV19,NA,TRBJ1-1,CASKEGDRVRTEAFF,TGTGCCAGTAAGGAAGGGGACAGGGTGAGAACTGAAGCTTTCTTT
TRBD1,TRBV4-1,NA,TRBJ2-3,CASSYGQGTDTQYF,TGCGCCAGCAGCTACGGACAGGGCACAGATACGCAGTATTTT
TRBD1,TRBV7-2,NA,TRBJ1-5,CASTPWIGQVNQPQHF,TGTGCCAGCACCCCCTGGATTGGACAGGTTAATCAGCCCCAGCATTTT